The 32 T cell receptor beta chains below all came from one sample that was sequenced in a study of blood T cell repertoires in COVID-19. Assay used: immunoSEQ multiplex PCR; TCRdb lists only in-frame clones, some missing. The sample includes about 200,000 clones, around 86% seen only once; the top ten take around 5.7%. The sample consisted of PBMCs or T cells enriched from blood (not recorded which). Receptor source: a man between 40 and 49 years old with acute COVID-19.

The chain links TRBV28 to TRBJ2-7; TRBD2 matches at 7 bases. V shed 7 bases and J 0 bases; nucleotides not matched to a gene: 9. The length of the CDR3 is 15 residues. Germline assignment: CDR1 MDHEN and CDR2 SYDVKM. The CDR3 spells CASTNGGTSSYEQYF. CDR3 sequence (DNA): TGTGCCAGCACTAACGGGGGGACCAGCTCCTACGAGCAGTACTTC.

DNA of the CDR3: TGCGCCAGCAGCCACTTGTACGCGGGAGGAAGGAATGAGCAGTTCTTC. This gives the protein CASSHLYAGGRNEQFF. The chain recombines TRBV4-1 with TRBJ2-1; 8 bases agree with TRBD2. From germline, CDR1 is MGHRA and CDR2 YSYEKL. The CDR3 is made up of 16 amino acids. V lost 3 bases, J lost 7 bases, and 11 bases stayed unmatched.

The CDR3 protein is CASRVSGSSYNEQFF. The CDR3 DNA reads TGTGCCAGCAGGGTTAGCGGGAGCTCCTACAATGAGCAGTTCTTC. The chain couples TRBV7-2 to TRBJ2-1; 9 positions agree with TRBD2. Germline CDR1 and CDR2: SGHTA and FQGNSA. J gave up 0 bases and V 6 bases, and 3 bases lay outside the gene matches. CDR3 length equals 15 residues.

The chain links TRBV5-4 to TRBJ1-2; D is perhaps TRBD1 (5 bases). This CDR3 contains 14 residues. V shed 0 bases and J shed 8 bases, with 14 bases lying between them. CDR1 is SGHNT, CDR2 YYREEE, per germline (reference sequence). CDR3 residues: CASSLGQTKNGYTF. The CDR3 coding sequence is TGTGCCAGCAGCTTGGGACAGACAAAGAACGGCTACACCTTC.

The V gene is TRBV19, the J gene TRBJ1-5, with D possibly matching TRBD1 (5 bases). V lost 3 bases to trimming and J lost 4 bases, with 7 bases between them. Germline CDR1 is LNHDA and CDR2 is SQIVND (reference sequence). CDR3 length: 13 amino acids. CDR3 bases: TGTGCCAGTAGTATTACAGGAAATCAGCCCCAGCATTTT. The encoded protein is CASSITGNQPQHF.

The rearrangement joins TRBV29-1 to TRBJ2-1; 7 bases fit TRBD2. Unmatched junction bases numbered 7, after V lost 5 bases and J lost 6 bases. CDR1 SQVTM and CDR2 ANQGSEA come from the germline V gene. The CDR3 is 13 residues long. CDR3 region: CSVHPGGGNEQFF. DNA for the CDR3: TGCAGCGTTCACCCTGGGGGGGGCAATGAGCAGTTCTTC.

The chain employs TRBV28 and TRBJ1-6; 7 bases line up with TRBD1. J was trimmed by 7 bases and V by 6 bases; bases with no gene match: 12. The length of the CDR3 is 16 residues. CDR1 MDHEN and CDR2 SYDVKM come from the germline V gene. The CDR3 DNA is TGTGCCAGCAGGCCCGGCGACAGGGTTGGGAATTCACCCCTCCACTTT. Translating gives CASRPGDRVGNSPLHF.

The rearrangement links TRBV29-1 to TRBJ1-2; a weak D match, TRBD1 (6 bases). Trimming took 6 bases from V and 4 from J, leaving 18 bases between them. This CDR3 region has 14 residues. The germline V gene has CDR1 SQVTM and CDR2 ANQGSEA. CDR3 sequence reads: CSVLAGASLYGYTF. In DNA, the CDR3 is TGCAGCGTACTGGCAGGGGCCAGCCTCTATGGCTACACCTTC.

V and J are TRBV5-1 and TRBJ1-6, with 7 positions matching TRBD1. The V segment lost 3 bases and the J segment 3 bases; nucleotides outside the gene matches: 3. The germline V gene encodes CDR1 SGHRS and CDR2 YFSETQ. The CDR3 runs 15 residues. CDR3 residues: CASSSRDSYNSPLHF. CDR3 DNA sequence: TGCGCCAGCAGCTCTCGGGACAGCTATAATTCACCCCTCCACTTT.

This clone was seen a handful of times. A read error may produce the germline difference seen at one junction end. The CDR3 region is CASSLTGGGTIF. CDR3 DNA sequence: TGTGCCAGCAGTTTAACGGGGGGAGGCACGATCTTC. The V and J genes are TRBV12-3 or TRBV12-4 and TRBJ2-1; TRBD2 aligns across 7 bases. CDR3 length: 12 amino acids.

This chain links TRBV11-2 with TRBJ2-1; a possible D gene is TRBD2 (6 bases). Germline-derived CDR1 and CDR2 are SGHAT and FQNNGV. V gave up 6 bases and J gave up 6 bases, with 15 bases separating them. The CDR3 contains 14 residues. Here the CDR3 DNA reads TGTGCCAGCAGTCAAACGGGACTTCGCAATGAGCAGTTCTTC. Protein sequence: CASSQTGLRNEQFF.

CDR3 in DNA: TGTGCCAGCCAGCCATCAGGGAGGGAGCAGTTCTTC. This sequence encodes CASQPSGREQFF. This chain links TRBV15 with TRBJ2-1, with D possibly being TRBD2 (6 bases). The CDR3 is 12 amino acids. V was clipped by 10 bases and J by 10 bases, with 17 bases between them. Germline CDR1 reads LNHNV; CDR2 reads YYDKDF (reference sequence).

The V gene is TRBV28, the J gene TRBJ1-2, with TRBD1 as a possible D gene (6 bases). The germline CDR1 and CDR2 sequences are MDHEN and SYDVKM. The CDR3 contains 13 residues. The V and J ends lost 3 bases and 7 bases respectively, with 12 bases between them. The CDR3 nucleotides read TGTGCCAGCAGTTTCGGACAGCAGGTTGGCTACACCTTC. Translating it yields CASSFGQQVGYTF.

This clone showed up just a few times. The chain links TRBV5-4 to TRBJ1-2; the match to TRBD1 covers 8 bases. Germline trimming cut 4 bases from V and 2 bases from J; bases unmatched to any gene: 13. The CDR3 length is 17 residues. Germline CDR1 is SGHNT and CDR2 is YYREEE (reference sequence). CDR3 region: CASSGGTGGKGNYGYTF. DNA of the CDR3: TGTGCCAGCAGCGGGGGGACAGGTGGAAAGGGAAACTATGGCTACACCTTC.

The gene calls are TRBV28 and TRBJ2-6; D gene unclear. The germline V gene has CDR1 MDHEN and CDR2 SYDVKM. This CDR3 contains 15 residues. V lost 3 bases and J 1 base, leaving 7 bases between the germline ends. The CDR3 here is CASSFEHSGANVLTF. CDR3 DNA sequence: TGTGCCAGCAGTTTCGAACATTCTGGGGCCAACGTCCTGACTTTC. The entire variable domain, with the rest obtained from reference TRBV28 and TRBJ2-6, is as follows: DVKVTQSSRYLVKRTGEKVFLECVQDMDHENMFWYRQDPGLGLRLIYFSYDVKMKEKGDIPEGYSVSREKKERFSLILESASTNQTSMYLCASSFEHSGANVLTFGAGSRLTVL.

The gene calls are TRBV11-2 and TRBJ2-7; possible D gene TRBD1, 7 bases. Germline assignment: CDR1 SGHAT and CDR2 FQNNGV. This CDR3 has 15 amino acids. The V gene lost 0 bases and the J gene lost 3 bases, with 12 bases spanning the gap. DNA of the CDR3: TGTGCCAGCAGCTTAGATCGCGGGACAGACTACGAGCAGTACTTC. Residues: CASSLDRGTDYEQYF. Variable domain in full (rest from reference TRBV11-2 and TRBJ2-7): EAGVAQSPRYKIIEKRQSVAFWCNPISGHATLYWYQQILGQGPKLLIQFQNNGVVDDSQLPKDRFSAERLKGVDSTLKIQPAKLEDSAVYLCASSLDRGTDYEQYFGPGTRLTVT.

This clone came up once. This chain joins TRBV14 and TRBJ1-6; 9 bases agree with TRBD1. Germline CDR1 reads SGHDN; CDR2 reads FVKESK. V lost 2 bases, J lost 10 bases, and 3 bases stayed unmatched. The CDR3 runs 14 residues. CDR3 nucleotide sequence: TGTGCCAGCAGCCAAACAGGGGGCCAATCACCCCTCCACTTT. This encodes CASSQTGGQSPLHF.

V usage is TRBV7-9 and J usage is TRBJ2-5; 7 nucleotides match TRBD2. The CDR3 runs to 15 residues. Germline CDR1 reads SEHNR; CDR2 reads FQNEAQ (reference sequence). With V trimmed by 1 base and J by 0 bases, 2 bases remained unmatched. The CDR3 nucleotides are TGTGCCAGCAGCTTAGGGGGAGGGTACCAAGAGACCCAGTACTTC. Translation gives CASSLGGGYQETQYF.

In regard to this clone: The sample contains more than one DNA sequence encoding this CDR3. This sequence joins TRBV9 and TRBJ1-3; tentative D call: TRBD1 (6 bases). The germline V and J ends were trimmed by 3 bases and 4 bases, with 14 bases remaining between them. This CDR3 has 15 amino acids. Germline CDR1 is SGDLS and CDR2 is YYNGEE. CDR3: CASSANTGPGNTIYF. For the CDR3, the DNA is TGTGCCAGCAGCGCGAACACAGGGCCCGGAAACACCATATATTTT.

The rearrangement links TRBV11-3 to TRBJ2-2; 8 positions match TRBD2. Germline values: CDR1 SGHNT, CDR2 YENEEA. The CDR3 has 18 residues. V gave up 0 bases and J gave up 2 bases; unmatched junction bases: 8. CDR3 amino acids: CASSLDLIGTSNTGELFF. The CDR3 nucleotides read TGTGCCAGCAGCTTAGATCTTATAGGGACTAGTAACACCGGGGAGCTGTTTTTT.

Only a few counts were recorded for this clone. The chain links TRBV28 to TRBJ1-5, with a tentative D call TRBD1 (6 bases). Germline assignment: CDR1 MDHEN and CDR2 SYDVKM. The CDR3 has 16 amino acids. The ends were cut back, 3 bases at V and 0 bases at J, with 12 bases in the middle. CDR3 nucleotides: TGTGCCAGCAGTTTGTCCAGGGGTCATAGCAATCAGCCCCAGCATTTT. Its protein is CASSLSRGHSNQPQHF. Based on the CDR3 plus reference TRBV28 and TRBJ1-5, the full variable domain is DVKVTQSSRYLVKRTGEKVFLECVQDMDHENMFWYRQDPGLGLRLIYFSYDVKMKEKGDIPEGYSVSREKKERFSLILESASTNQTSMYLCASSLSRGHSNQPQHFGDGTRLSIL.

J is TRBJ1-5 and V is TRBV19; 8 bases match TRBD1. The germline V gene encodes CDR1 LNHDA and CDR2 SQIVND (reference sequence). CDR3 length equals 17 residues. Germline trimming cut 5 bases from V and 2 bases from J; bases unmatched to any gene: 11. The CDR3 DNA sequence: TGTGCCAGTAGTGCCCTACTCCAGGGGGCTGGCAATCAGCCCCAGCATTTT. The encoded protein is CASSALLQGAGNQPQHF.

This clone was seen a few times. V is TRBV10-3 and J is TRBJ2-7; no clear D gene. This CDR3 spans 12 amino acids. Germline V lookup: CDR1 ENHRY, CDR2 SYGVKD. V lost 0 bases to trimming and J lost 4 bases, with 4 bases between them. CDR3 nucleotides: TGTGCCATCAGTGAGTCGCGGTACGAGCAGTACTTC. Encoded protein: CAISESRYEQYF.

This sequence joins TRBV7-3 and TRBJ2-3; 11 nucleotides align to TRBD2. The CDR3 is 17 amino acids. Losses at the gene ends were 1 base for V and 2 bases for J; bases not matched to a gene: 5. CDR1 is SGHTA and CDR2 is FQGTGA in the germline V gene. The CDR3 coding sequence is TGTGCCAGCAGCTTAATTGGGACTAGCGGTTTCACAGATACGCAGTATTTT. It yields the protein CASSLIGTSGFTDTQYF.

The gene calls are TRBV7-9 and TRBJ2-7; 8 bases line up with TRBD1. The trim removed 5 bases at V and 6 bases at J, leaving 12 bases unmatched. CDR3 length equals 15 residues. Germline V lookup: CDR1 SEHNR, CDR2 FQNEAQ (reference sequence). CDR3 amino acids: CASSHPRQGAGEQYF. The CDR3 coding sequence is TGTGCCAGCAGCCATCCCCGGCAGGGGGCGGGCGAGCAGTACTTC.

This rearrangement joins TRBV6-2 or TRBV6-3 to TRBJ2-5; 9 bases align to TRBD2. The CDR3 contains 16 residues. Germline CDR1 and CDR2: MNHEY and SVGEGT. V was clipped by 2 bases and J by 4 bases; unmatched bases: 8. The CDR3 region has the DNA TGTGCCAGCAGTTACAGGCTAGCGGGGAAGGGAGAGACCCAGTACTTC. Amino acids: CASSYRLAGKGETQYF.

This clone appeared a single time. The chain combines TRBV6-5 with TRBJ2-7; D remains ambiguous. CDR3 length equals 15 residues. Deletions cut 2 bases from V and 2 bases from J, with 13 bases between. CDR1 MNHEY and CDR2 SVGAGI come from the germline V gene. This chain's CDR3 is CASSYGEVVPYEQYF. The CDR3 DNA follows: TGTGCCAGCAGTTACGGAGAAGTGGTCCCCTACGAGCAGTACTTC.

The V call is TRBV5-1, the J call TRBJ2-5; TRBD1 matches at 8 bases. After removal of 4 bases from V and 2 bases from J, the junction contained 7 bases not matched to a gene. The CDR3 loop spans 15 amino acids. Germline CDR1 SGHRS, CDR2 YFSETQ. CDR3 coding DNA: TGCGCCAGCAGCCTCGGGACAGGTGGGCAAGAGACCCAGTACTTC. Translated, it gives CASSLGTGGQETQYF.

The CDR3 DNA reads as TGCAGCGTATCCAGGACAGGGTACGAGCAGTACTTC. This translates into CSVSRTGYEQYF. The V and J genes are TRBV29-1 and TRBJ2-7, with TRBD1 matching over 8 bases. The CDR3 consists of 12 residues. V shed 6 bases, J shed 4 bases, and the junction held 5 bases outside the gene matches. Germline lookup yields CDR1 SQVTM and CDR2 ANQGSEA.

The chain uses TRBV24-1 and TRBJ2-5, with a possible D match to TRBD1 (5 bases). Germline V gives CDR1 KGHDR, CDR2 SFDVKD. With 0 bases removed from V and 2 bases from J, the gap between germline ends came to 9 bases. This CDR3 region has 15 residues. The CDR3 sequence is CATSDLRQGQETQYF. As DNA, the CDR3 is TGTGCCACCAGTGATTTGCGGCAGGGTCAAGAGACCCAGTACTTC.

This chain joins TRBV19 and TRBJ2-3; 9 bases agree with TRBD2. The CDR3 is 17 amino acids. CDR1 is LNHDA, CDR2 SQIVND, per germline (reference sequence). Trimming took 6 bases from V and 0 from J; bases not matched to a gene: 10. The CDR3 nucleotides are TGTGCCAGTAGCCGCCGGACTAGCGTGTCTAGCACAGATACGCAGTATTTT. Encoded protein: CASSRRTSVSSTDTQYF.

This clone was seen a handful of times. CDR3: CASSVRTGPPLHF. The CDR3 DNA is TGTGCCAGCAGCGTTCGGACAGGCCCCCCCCTCCACTTT. The chain uses TRBV7-6 and TRBJ1-6; the match to TRBD1 covers 7 bases. Germline assignment: CDR1 SGHVS and CDR2 FNYEAQ. The CDR3 spans 13 residues. V was pared by 5 bases and J by 13 bases, with 8 bases of the junction left unmatched.